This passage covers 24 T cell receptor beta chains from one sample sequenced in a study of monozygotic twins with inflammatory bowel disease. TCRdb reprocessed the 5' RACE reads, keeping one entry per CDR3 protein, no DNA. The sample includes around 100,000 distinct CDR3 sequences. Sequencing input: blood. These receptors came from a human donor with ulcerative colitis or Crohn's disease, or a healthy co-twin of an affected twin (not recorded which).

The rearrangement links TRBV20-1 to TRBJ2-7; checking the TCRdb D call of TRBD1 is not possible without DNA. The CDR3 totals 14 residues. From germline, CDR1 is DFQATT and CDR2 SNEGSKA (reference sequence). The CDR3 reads CSARDRTGIYEQYF.

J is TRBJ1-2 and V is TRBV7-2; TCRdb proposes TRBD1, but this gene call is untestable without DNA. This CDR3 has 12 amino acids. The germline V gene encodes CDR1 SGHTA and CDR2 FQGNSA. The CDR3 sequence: CASSLGGRGYTF.

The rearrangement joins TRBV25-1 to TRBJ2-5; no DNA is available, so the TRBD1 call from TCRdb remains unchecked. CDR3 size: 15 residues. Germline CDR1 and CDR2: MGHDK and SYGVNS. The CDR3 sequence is CASSGDDRGMETQYF.

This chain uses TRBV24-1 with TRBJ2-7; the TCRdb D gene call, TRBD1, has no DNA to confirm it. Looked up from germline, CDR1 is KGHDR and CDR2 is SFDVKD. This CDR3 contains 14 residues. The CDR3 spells CATSVGGYLDEQYF.

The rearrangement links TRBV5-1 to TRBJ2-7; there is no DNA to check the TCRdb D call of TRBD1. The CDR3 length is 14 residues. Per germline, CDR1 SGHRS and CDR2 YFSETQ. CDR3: CASSPGSVLYEQHF.

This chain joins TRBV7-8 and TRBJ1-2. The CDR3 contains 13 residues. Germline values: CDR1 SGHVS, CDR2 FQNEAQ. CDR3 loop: CASSGGESYGYTF.

The CDR3 sequence is CASSPVETGSYNEQFF. The genes are TRBV7-9 and TRBJ2-1. Looked up from germline, CDR1 is SEHNR and CDR2 is FQNEAQ (reference sequence). The length of the CDR3 is 16 residues.

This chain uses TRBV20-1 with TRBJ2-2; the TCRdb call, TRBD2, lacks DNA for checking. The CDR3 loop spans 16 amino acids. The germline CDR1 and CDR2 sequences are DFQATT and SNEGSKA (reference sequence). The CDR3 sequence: CSARDPGSGRSGELFF.

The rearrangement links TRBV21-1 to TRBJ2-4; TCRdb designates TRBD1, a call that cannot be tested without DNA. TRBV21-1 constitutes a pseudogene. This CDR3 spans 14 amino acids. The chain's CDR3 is CASSVDRVQNIQYF.

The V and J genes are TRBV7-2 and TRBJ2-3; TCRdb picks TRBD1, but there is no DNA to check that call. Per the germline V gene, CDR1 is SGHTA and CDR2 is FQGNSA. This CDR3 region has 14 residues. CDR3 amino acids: CASGPRQSTDTQYF.

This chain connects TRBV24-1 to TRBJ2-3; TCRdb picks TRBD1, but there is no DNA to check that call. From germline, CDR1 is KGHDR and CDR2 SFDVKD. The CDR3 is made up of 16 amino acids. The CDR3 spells CATSDLHFGGTDTQYF.

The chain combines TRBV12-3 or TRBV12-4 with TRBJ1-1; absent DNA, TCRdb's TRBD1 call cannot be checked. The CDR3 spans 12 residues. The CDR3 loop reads CASSLGAGGPLF.

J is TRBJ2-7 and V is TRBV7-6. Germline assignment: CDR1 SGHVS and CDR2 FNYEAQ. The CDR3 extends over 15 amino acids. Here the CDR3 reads CASSLAGQGAYEQYF. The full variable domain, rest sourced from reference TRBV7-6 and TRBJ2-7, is GAGVSQSPRYKVTKRGQDVALRCDPISGHVSLYWYRQALGQGPEFLTYFNYEAQQDKSGLPNDRFSAERPEGSISTLTIQRTEQRDSAMYRCASSLAGQGAYEQYFGPGTRLTVT.

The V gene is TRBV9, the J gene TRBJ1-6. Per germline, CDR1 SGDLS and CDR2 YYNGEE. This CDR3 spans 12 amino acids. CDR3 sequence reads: CASSENEGPLHF.

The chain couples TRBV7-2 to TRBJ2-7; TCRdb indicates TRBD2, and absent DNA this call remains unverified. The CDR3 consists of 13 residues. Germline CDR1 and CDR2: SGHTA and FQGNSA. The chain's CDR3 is CASSFGENYEQYF.

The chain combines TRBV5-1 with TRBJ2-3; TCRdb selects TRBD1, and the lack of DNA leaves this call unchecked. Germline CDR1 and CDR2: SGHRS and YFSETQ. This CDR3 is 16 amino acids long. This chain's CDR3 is CASSLISSGGADTQYF.

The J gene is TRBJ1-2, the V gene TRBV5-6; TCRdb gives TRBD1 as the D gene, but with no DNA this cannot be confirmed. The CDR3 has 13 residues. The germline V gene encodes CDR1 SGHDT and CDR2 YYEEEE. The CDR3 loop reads CASSLLGAPSYTF.

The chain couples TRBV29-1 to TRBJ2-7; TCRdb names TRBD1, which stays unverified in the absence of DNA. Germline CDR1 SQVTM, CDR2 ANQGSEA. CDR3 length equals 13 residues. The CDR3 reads CSVGGGPHYEQYF.

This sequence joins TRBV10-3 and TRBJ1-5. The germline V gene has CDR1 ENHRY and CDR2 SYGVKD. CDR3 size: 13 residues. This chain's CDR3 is CAISEGRDQPQHF.

The CDR3 region is CSVALVDRVEQFF. The chain is built from TRBV29-1 and TRBJ2-1; TCRdb's D call of TRBD1 is untestable without DNA. The CDR3 loop spans 13 amino acids. Germline CDR1 is SQVTM and CDR2 is ANQGSEA.

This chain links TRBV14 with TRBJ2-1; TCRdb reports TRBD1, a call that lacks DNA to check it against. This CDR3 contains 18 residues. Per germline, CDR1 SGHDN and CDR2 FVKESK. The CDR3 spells CASSPPQTGTGFVGSLTF.

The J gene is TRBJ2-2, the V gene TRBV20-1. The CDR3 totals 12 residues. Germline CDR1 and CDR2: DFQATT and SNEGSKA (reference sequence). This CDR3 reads CSVHRGTGELFF.

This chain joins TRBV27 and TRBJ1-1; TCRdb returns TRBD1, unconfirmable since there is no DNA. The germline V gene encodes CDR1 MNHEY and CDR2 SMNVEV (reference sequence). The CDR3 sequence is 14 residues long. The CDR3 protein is CASSLAGLNTEAFF.

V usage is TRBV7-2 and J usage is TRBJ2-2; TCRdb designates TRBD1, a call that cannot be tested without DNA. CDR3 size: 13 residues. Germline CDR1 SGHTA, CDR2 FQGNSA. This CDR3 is CASRPLSTGELFF.